This is a list of T cell receptor beta chains from one sample in a study of blood T cells in healthy people across ages. TCRdb reprocessed the 5' RACE reads with MiXCR, giving one entry per CDR3 protein. The sample yields about 1,500,000 distinct CDR3 sequences, around 39% seen once. Sequenced: blood. These receptor sequences come from a woman aged 18-35 years in good health. CDR3s include the opening cysteine and the closing phenylalanine or tryptophan. The order of the fields is J gene, clone size, D gene, V gene, CDR3 protein, CDR3 DNA. A D gene is named only where the DNA matches it firmly. Size is omitted from some rows. Given values are once, few, many or a class for expanded clones.

J: TRBJ2-7; size: NA; D: NA; V: TRBV20-1; CDR3: CSASAYEQYF; DNA: TGCAGTGCTAGCGCCTACGAGCAGTACTTC
J: TRBJ1-2; size: many; D: TRBD1; V: TRBV20-1; CDR3: CSARLGPQGGGYTF; DNA: TGCAGTGCTAGATTGGGACCTCAGGGGGGGGGCTACACCTTC
J: TRBJ1-2; size: NA; D: NA; V: TRBV12-3/TRBV12-4; CDR3: CASRPVGYGYTF; DNA: TGTGCCAGCAGGCCGGTGGGCTATGGCTACACCTTC
J: TRBJ2-1; size: NA; D: TRBD2; V: TRBV6-1; CDR3: CASRGLAGGLSSYNEQFF; DNA: TGTGCCAGCAGGGGACTAGCGGGGGGCCTAAGCTCCTACAATGAGCAGTTCTTC
J: TRBJ2-7; size: NA; D: TRBD2; V: TRBV7-2; CDR3: CASSSNGLAGSSYEQYF; DNA: TGTGCCAGCAGCTCGAATGGACTAGCGGGGAGCTCCTACGAGCAGTACTTC
J: TRBJ2-3; size: once; D: NA; V: TRBV5-1; CDR3: CASFHRGTDTQYF; DNA: TGCGCCAGCTTCCACAGGGGCACAGATACGCAGTATTTT
J: TRBJ2-1; size: NA; D: TRBD2; V: TRBV6-2/TRBV6-3; CDR3: CASSSTWGLAGYNEQFF; DNA: TGTGCCAGCAGTTCGACTTGGGGACTAGCGGGCTACAATGAGCAGTTCTTC
J: TRBJ2-7; size: NA; D: NA; V: TRBV5-5; CDR3: CASTPGLLALGEQYF; DNA: TGTGCCAGCACCCCCGGACTACTCGCCTTGGGCGAGCAGTACTTC
J: TRBJ2-7; size: NA; D: NA; V: TRBV12-3/TRBV12-4; CDR3: CASTYDQGIYEQYF; DNA: TGTGCCAGCACTTATGATCAGGGGATCTACGAGCAGTACTTC
J: TRBJ2-5; size: few; D: TRBD2; V: TRBV4-2; CDR3: CASSQEVTSGQTQYF; DNA: TGTGCTAGCAGCCAAGAGGTAACTAGCGGCCAGACCCAGTACTTC
J: TRBJ2-7; size: few; D: NA; V: TRBV21-1; CDR3: CASSERLLYEQYF; DNA: TGTGCCAGCAGCGAACGACTCCTCTACGAGCAGTACTTC
J: TRBJ1-2; size: NA; D: NA; V: TRBV20-1; CDR3: CSARGDDGYTF; DNA: TGCAGTGCTAGAGGCGACGATGGCTACACCTTC
J: TRBJ2-6; size: few; D: NA; V: TRBV6-1; CDR3: CASSEAVLVTGANVLTF; DNA: TGTGCCAGCAGTGAAGCGGTACTGGTAACTGGGGCCAACGTCCTGACTTTC
J: TRBJ2-3; size: many; D: NA; V: TRBV4-1; CDR3: CASSQVVRGTDTQYF; DNA: TGCGCCAGCAGCCAAGTCGTCAGGGGTACAGATACGCAGTATTTT